The T cell receptor beta chain described here comes from a study of blood T cell repertoires in COVID-19. Study-wide background: The United States, Italy and Spain supplied acute and convalescent COVID-19 samples. Nucleic acid was either cDNA or gDNA, and it came from T cells, B-cell-depleted T cells, or PBMCs.

Germline V gene data show CDR1 as SGHRS and CDR2 as YFSETQ. The J segment lost 7 bases and the V segment lost 4 bases, leaving 11 bases of the junction unmatched. The CDR3 has 15 residues. Participant reports of clinical history set cohort assignment. For recovered donors of Cohort 3, there were two negative PCRs, clearance, or symptom resolution. Profiled with immunoSEQ multiplex PCR; TCRdb holds only in-frame clones, not every one. The top ten clones hold less than 2% of a sample with some 270,000 clones, about 89% of them seen once. The V call is TRBV5-1, the J call TRBJ2-1, with 7 bases lining up with TRBD2. Sequencing used PBMCs or T cells enriched from blood (not recorded which). This receptor was taken from a woman aged 40 to 49 who had recovered from COVID-19. This CDR3 is CASSQGLTLENEQFF. CDR3 nucleotide sequence: TGCGCCAGCAGCCAGGGACTAACCTTAGAGAATGAGCAGTTCTTC.